Listed here are 22 T cell receptor beta chains from one sample, sequenced in a study of cytomegalovirus exposure and HLA in healthy donors. The PCR employed 60 Vbeta primers together with 13 Jbeta primers. Sequenced by immunoSEQ multiplex PCR; TCRdb stores in-frame clones only, minus some. The sample comprises just over 150,000 clones, nearly 80% of which are singletons, and about 0.93% rests with the top ten. The sequencing input was PBMCs. These receptors came from a woman aged 45-65 years in good health and CMV-seropositive.

The V gene is TRBV9, the J gene TRBJ2-3; D gene unclear. Germline assignment: CDR1 SGDLS and CDR2 YYNGEE. Trimming took 4 bases from V and 1 from J, leaving 4 bases between them. There are 12 residues in the CDR3. The CDR3 coding sequence is TGTGCCAGCAGCCCCGGCACAGATACGCAGTATTTT. Encoded protein: CASSPGTDTQYF. The full variable domain, its missing parts supplied by reference TRBV9 and TRBJ2-3, is DSGVTQTPKHLITATGQRVTLRCSPRSGDLSVYWYQQSLDQGLQFLIQYYNGEERAKGNILERFSAQQFPDLHSELNLSSLELGDSALYFCASSPGTDTQYFGPGTRLTVL.

The chain combines TRBV19 with TRBJ2-7; maybe TRBD1 (5 bases). The CDR3 runs 16 residues. Between the trimmed V and J ends, which lost 6 bases and 4 bases, there was a span of 22 bases. Germline V gene data show CDR1 as LNHDA and CDR2 as SQIVND (reference sequence). The CDR3 loop reads CASSFESLEKGYEQYF. The CDR3, as DNA: TGTGCCAGTAGCTTCGAGTCGCTAGAGAAGGGGTACGAGCAGTACTTC.

The chain recombines TRBV2 with TRBJ2-5; maybe TRBD1 (5 bases). This CDR3 spans 14 amino acids. Trimming took 4 bases from V and 1 from J, leaving 10 bases between them. Looked up from germline, CDR1 is SNHLY and CDR2 is FYNNEI. CDR3 protein: CASSGQGLQETQYF. The CDR3, as DNA: TGTGCCAGCAGTGGGCAGGGTCTCCAAGAGACCCAGTACTTC. The full variable domain, with the rest looked up from reference TRBV2 and TRBJ2-5, is EPEVTQTPSHQVTQMGQEVILRCVPISNHLYFYWYRQILGQKVEFLVSFYNNEISEKSEIFDDQFSVERPDGSNFTLKIRSTKLEDSAMYFCASSGQGLQETQYFGPGTRLLVL.

This chain links TRBV2 with TRBJ2-3; TRBD1 matches at 9 bases. The ends lost 6 bases at V and 6 bases at J; junction bases unmatched: 7. From germline, CDR1 is SNHLY and CDR2 FYNNEI. The CDR3 totals 14 residues. The chain's CDR3 is CASSLQGAGDTQYF. DNA of the CDR3: TGTGCCAGCAGCCTACAGGGGGCAGGGGATACGCAGTATTTT.

The chain uses TRBV7-6 and TRBJ1-2; 12 nucleotides agree with TRBD1. The CDR3 consists of 15 residues. CDR1 is SGHVS and CDR2 is FNYEAQ in the germline V gene. V shed 5 bases, J shed 3 bases, and the junction held 4 bases outside the gene matches. CDR3 in DNA: TGTGCCAGCAGCCCCGGGACAGGGGGCCACTATGGCTACACCTTC. Its protein is CASSPGTGGHYGYTF.

This clone was recorded only once. The V gene is TRBV9, the J gene TRBJ2-1; TRBD1 aligns across 9 bases. The junction had 4 bases not matched to a gene; V was cut back by 4 bases and J by 2 bases. Germline V lookup: CDR1 SGDLS, CDR2 YYNGEE. The CDR3 is 15 amino acids. The CDR3 bases are TGTGCCAGCAGCAAACAGGGGGCTCCCTACAATGAGCAGTTCTTC. Its translation is CASSKQGAPYNEQFF.

The rearrangement joins TRBV27 to TRBJ2-7, with TRBD1 matching 10 bases. V was clipped by 5 bases and J by 2 bases; unmatched bases: 0. Looked up from germline, CDR1 is MNHEY and CDR2 is SMNVEV (reference sequence). CDR3 length: 13 amino acids. For the CDR3, the DNA is TGTGCCAGCAGTGACAGGGGGCCCTACGAGCAGTACTTC. This encodes CASSDRGPYEQYF.

The genes are TRBV18 and TRBJ2-1; TRBD1 aligns across 10 bases. Germline V gene data show CDR1 as KGHSH and CDR2 as LQKENI. The CDR3 spans 11 residues. V dropped 3 bases and J dropped 14; count of bases not matched to a gene: 1. The CDR3: CASSPGQGKFF. DNA for the CDR3: TGTGCCAGCTCACCGGGACAGGGGAAGTTCTTC.

The V call is TRBV11-2, the J call TRBJ1-2; D unclear. This CDR3 comprises 15 residues. The V and J ends lost 5 bases and 3 bases respectively, with 16 bases between them. From germline, CDR1 is SGHAT and CDR2 FQNNGV. The CDR3 loop is CASSLRNHPDYGYTF. The CDR3 DNA reads TGTGCCAGCAGCCTTCGTAACCACCCGGACTATGGCTACACCTTC. The full variable domain, in which reference TRBV11-2 and TRBJ1-2 provide the parts outside the CDR3, is EAGVAQSPRYKIIEKRQSVAFWCNPISGHATLYWYQQILGQGPKLLIQFQNNGVVDDSQLPKDRFSAERLKGVDSTLKIQPAKLEDSAVYLCASSLRNHPDYGYTFGSGTRLTVV.

The chain combines TRBV9 with TRBJ1-2, with a weak D call TRBD1 (5 bases). Germline V gives CDR1 SGDLS, CDR2 YYNGEE. With 6 bases removed from V and 7 bases from J, the gap between germline ends came to 16 bases. The CDR3 is 13 residues long. The CDR3 is CASTSLVGLGYTF. CDR3 DNA: TGTGCCAGCACCTCTCTGGTGGGGCTTGGCTACACCTTC.

The V gene is TRBV5-1, the J gene TRBJ1-1; 9 bases fit TRBD1. The CDR3 extends over 14 amino acids. J gave up 5 bases and V 5 bases, and 7 bases lay outside the gene matches. From germline, CDR1 is SGHRS and CDR2 YFSETQ. Here the CDR3 reads CASSSRQGETEAFF. CDR3 nucleotide sequence: TGCGCCAGCAGTTCCCGACAGGGGGAGACTGAAGCTTTCTTT. The full variable domain, rest sourced from reference TRBV5-1 and TRBJ1-1, is KAGVTQTPRYLIKTRGQQVTLSCSPISGHRSVSWYQQTPGQGLQFLFEYFSETQRNKGNFPGRFSGRQFSNSRSEMNVSTLELGDSALYLCASSSRQGETEAFFGQGTRLTVV.

V is TRBV18 and J is TRBJ2-3; 11 bases map to TRBD1. The V and J ends lost 4 bases and 4 bases, in that order; junction bases with no gene match: 4. The CDR3 has 15 amino acids. CDR1 is KGHSH and CDR2 is LQKENI in the germline V gene. In DNA, the CDR3 is TGTGCCAGCTCACTGGGACAGGGGGATCCAGATACGCAGTATTTT. This gives the protein CASSLGQGDPDTQYF.

This clone came up a few times. V usage is TRBV28 and J usage is TRBJ1-5, with a tentative D call TRBD1 (6 bases). This CDR3 spans 13 amino acids. Per germline, CDR1 MDHEN and CDR2 SYDVKM. Trimming shortened V by 10 bases and J by 4 bases, and 14 bases separated the two germline ends. The CDR3 protein is CATWTAANQPQHF. The CDR3 bases are TGTGCCACCTGGACAGCCGCAAATCAGCCCCAGCATTTT. The complete variable domain, with remaining parts taken from reference TRBV28 and TRBJ1-5, reads DVKVTQSSRYLVKRTGEKVFLECVQDMDHENMFWYRQDPGLGLRLIYFSYDVKMKEKGDIPEGYSVSREKKERFSLILESASTNQTSMYLCATWTAANQPQHFGDGTRLSIL.

V usage is TRBV19 and J usage is TRBJ2-7, with 8 nucleotides matching TRBD1. This CDR3 has 17 amino acids. CDR1 is LNHDA, CDR2 SQIVND, per germline (reference sequence). V shed 5 bases, J shed 4 bases, and the junction held 16 bases outside the gene matches. The CDR3 DNA sequence: TGTGCCAGTAGTCTACAAGTGGTGCAGGGGGCGGTTTACGAGCAGTACTTC. Amino acid sequence: CASSLQVVQGAVYEQYF.

This chain joins TRBV6-1 and TRBJ1-3; no firm D call. The CDR3 is 15 residues long. The V end was cut by 3 bases, the J end by 3 bases, with 12 bases between. CDR1 and CDR2 (germline): MNHNS, SASEGT. The DNA of the CDR3 is TGTGCCAGCAGTGAGTCGGGGTTTTATGGAAACACCATATATTTT. As protein: CASSESGFYGNTIYF.

The V gene is TRBV5-1, the J gene TRBJ2-1; 11 bases agree with TRBD2. This CDR3 has 15 amino acids. The ends lost 2 bases at V and 4 bases at J; junction bases unmatched: 2. The V gene's germline CDR1 is SGHRS and CDR2 YFSETQ. The CDR3 DNA reads TGCGCCAGCAGCTTCACTAGCGGGGGATACAATGAGCAGTTCTTC. Its translation is CASSFTSGGYNEQFF.

This clone was detected only a few times. The chain links TRBV4-1 to TRBJ1-4; 9 bases line up with TRBD1. This CDR3 is built from 15 residues. V was pared by 4 bases and J by 7 bases, with 7 bases of the junction left unmatched. CDR1 and CDR2 (germline): MGHRA, YSYEKL. CDR3 loop: CASSRGDRDGEKLFF. The CDR3 nucleotides read TGCGCCAGCAGCCGAGGGGACAGGGACGGTGAAAAACTGTTTTTT.

V and J are TRBV6-6 and TRBJ2-7; D may be TRBD2 (5 bases). The CDR3 runs to 16 residues. The V end was cut by 4 bases, the J end by 3 bases, with 19 bases between. Germline assignment: CDR1 MNHNY and CDR2 SVGAGI (reference sequence). The CDR3 sequence: CASSSLGGQVVYEQYF. CDR3 sequence (DNA): TGTGCCAGCAGTTCCCTGGGCGGGCAGGTGGTCTACGAGCAGTACTTC.

This chain uses TRBV27 with TRBJ2-7, with 9 positions matching TRBD1. Germline CDR1 is MNHEY and CDR2 is SMNVEV (reference sequence). The ends lost 8 bases at V and 0 bases at J; junction bases unmatched: 8. The CDR3 is 15 residues long. The chain's CDR3 is CASGTGTGISYEQYF. The CDR3, as DNA: TGTGCCAGCGGGACCGGGACAGGGATCTCCTACGAGCAGTACTTC.

This chain connects TRBV12-5 to TRBJ1-2; tentative D call: TRBD1 (6 bases). This CDR3 is built from 13 residues. Germline-derived CDR1 and CDR2 are LGHNT and FRNRAP. The chain's CDR3 is CGRGRGFHYGYTF. CDR3 in DNA: TGTGGTAGAGGCAGGGGATTCCACTATGGCTACACCTTC.

The chain uses TRBV5-4 and TRBJ1-2, with D hard to call. This CDR3 comprises 14 residues. Germline CDR1 and CDR2: SGHNT and YYREEE (reference sequence). Trimming shortened V by 2 bases and J by 8 bases, and 16 bases separated the two germline ends. The CDR3, as DNA: TGTGCCAGCAGCTTAGGAGCGGAGATGGAGGGCTACACCTTC. Protein product: CASSLGAEMEGYTF.

The gene calls are TRBV9 and TRBJ2-1; D is possibly TRBD2 (6 bases). Trimming removed 2 bases at V and 4 bases at J, with 7 bases between. CDR1 is SGDLS, CDR2 YYNGEE, per germline. There are 13 residues in the CDR3. CDR3 sequence (DNA): TGTGCCAGCAGCGTCCGGGAGTACAATGAGCAGTTCTTC. Translated: CASSVREYNEQFF.